The next 7 T cell receptor beta chains were all read from a single sample in a study of beta chain features in type 1 diabetes. Expressed TCRB transcripts were sequenced because the entire RNA isolate underwent reverse transcription. Assay used: immunoSEQ multiplex PCR; TCRdb lists only in-frame clones, some missing. The sample lists nearly 350,000 clones, approximately 8% occurring once. Material: central memory CD4+ T cells from blood. These receptor sequences come from a woman between 18 and 30 years old in good health.

V gene TRBV10-3 combines with J gene TRBJ2-7; D is ambiguous. The germline V gene encodes CDR1 ENHRY and CDR2 SYGVKD. CDR3 length: 12 residues. The V and J ends lost 6 bases and 2 bases respectively, with 8 bases between them. The CDR3 nucleotides read TGTGCCATCAGCCAACAAGCCTACGAGCAGTACTTC. Translated: CAISQQAYEQYF.

The sample holds a few counts of this clone. The genes are TRBV19 and TRBJ2-3, with 12 bases that match TRBD2. Germline V gene data show CDR1 as LNHDA and CDR2 as SQIVND (reference sequence). V trimming: 3 bases; J trimming: 5 bases; junction bases outside the gene matches: 9. CDR3 length: 17 residues. This CDR3 is CASSISLAGGHGDTQYF. The CDR3 nucleotides read TGTGCCAGTAGTATCAGTCTAGCGGGAGGGCATGGAGATACGCAGTATTTT. The complete variable domain, with remaining parts taken from reference TRBV19 and TRBJ2-3, reads DGGITQSPKYLFRKEGQNVTLSCEQNLNHDAMYWYRQDPGQGLRLIYYSQIVNDFQKGDIAEGYSVSREKKESFPLTVTSAQKNPTAFYLCASSISLAGGHGDTQYFGPGTRLTVL.

This clone occurred a few times. V is TRBV6-6 and J is TRBJ1-1, with D uncertain. There are 14 residues in the CDR3. CDR1 and CDR2 (germline): MNHNY, SVGAGI (reference sequence). Trimming took off 1 base at V and 2 bases at J, with 8 bases between the two ends. CDR3 in DNA: TGTGCCAGCAGTTACTTTGGTCCCAACACTGAAGCTTTCTTT. As protein: CASSYFGPNTEAFF.

This clone was found a few times. The chain employs TRBV18 and TRBJ2-5; D is undetermined. Germline CDR1 and CDR2: KGHSH and LQKENI. The germline V and J ends were trimmed by 1 base and 2 bases, with 8 bases remaining between them. The length of the CDR3 is 14 residues. CDR3 region: CASSPRVRQETQYF. The CDR3 bases are TGTGCCAGCTCACCACGCGTCAGACAAGAGACCCAGTACTTC.

The rearrangement joins TRBV29-1 to TRBJ1-2, with D perhaps matching TRBD1 (6 bases). CDR1 is SQVTM, CDR2 ANQGSEA, per germline. Trimming removed 6 bases from V and 4 bases from J, with 15 bases in between. CDR3 length equals 13 residues. This CDR3 is CSVGYGQLYGYTF. The CDR3 DNA reads TGCAGCGTGGGCTATGGACAGCTCTATGGCTACACCTTC.

This clone was seen more than once but under ten times. V and J are TRBV6-1 and TRBJ2-7; 7 nucleotides line up with TRBD1. The CDR3 consists of 13 residues. The germline CDR1 and CDR2 sequences are MNHNS and SASEGT. The ends lost 5 bases at V and 0 bases at J; junction bases unmatched: 1. CDR3 residues: CASSWDSSYEQYF. The CDR3 coding sequence is TGTGCCAGCAGTTGGGACAGCTCCTACGAGCAGTACTTC.

CDR3 protein: CASSLGDPPQTQYF. In DNA, the CDR3 is TGCGCCAGCAGCTTGGGGGACCCCCCCCAGACCCAGTACTTC. The chain joins TRBV5-1 to TRBJ2-5; tentatively, D is TRBD1 or TRBD2 (5 bases each). There are 14 residues in the CDR3. Deletions cut 0 bases from V and 6 bases from J, with 12 bases between. Germline assignment: CDR1 SGHRS and CDR2 YFSETQ. Together with reference TRBV5-1 and TRBJ2-5, the CDR3 gives the full variable domain: KAGVTQTPRYLIKTRGQQVTLSCSPISGHRSVSWYQQTPGQGLQFLFEYFSETQRNKGNFPGRFSGRQFSNSRSEMNVSTLELGDSALYLCASSLGDPPQTQYFGPGTRLLVL.